Only a few counts were recorded for the clone carrying this T cell receptor beta chain. Germline CDR1 reads LNHDA; CDR2 reads SQIVND (reference sequence). CDR3 length: 13 amino acids. V was cut by 5 bases and J by 6 bases, with 13 bases left in between. Unique molecular identifiers were built into the TCRbeta library. TCRdb reprocessed the PCR reads via MiXCR and lists one record per CDR3 protein. The table has more than 500,000 distinct CDR3 sequences, approximately 10% seen once. The entry originates in a study of T-cell reconstitution after alpha-beta-depleted transplantation in children. The starting material was PBMCs, mostly from graft donor cells, obtained 180 days after TCRalphabeta/CD19-depleted stem cell transplant. The TCR comes from a female patient between 2 and 10 years old who had a stem cell transplant for aplastic anemia, so the T cells may come from the graft donor. The rearrangement joins TRBV19 to TRBJ1-1, with D possibly being TRBD1 (5 bases). The CDR3 DNA reads as TGTGCCAGTAGTTCAGGGAGGTCAGCTGAAGCTTTCTTT. Translation gives CASSSGRSAEAFF.